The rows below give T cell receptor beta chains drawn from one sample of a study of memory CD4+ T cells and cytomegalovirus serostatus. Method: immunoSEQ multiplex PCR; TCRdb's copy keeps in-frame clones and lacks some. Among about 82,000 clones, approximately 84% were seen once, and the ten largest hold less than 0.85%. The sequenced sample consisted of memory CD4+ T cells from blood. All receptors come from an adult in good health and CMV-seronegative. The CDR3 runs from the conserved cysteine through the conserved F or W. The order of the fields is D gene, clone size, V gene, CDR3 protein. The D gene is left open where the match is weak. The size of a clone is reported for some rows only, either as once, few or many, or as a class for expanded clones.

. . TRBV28 CASSSDRLAGNTIYF
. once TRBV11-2 CASSLGLVTVYEQYF
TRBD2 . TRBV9 CASSVGGTSGGDYEQYF
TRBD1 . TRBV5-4 CASSLSTRQGASNEKLFF
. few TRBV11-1 CASSLTPGHLTRTDTQYF
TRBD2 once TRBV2 CASKGGGYQETQYF
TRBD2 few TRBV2 CASSMEAAGGIDEQFF
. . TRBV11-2 CASSLLGDSNQPQHF
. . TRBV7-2 CASSFKGDQPQHF
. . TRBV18 CASSAPGNTEAFF
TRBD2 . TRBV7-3 CASSLLAGGEVEQFF
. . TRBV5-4 CASSKGGEVKHGYTF
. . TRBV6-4 CASRPRQADNSPLHF
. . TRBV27 CASSLIGALSTDTQYF
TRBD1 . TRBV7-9 CASSLDRGQPQHF
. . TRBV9 CASSKEARYSPLHF
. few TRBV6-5 CASSRQYEQYF
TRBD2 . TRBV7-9 CASSRGTSAEGETQYF
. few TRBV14 CASSQGRYTEAFF
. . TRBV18 CASSPPTNTGELFF
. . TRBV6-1 CATLRALGREKLFF
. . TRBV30 CAWSVWGRGEQFF
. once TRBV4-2 CASSQVTGGNTGELFF
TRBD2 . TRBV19 CASSLRTSGTGELFF
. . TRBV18 CASSPPNPSTDTQYF
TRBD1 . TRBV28 CASSARQGRVGGYTF
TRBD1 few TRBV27 CASSRGTEAFF
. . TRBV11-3 CASSPNTGNTEAFF
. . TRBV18 CASSPRATGNQPQHF